This T cell receptor (beta chain) was recorded in a study of blood T cell repertoires in COVID-19. Study information: The United States, Italy and Spain provided the acute and convalescent COVID-19 samples. PBMCs, B-cell-depleted T cells, or T cells provided the cDNA or gDNA that made up the material.

In the authors' methods: Reference gene primer amplification gave nucleated cell count estimates. Some clones are missing from TCRdb's copy, which holds only in-frame ones; the method was immunoSEQ multiplex PCR. The V and J calls and clone size were taken over from that table, and D and trimming were inferred from the DNA. The sample consists of 250,000 to 300,000 clones, 75% to 90% of them appearing once. The CDR3 loop spans 12 amino acids. Germline V gene data show CDR1 as GTSNPN and CDR2 as SVGIG (reference sequence). V shed 0 bases and J shed 7 bases, with 6 bases lying between them. The clonotype originates from a man in his forties or fifties with acute or convalescent COVID-19. The chain uses TRBV30 and TRBJ2-2, with no clear D. The sequencing sample was made of peripheral blood. The CDR3 DNA reads TGTGCCTGGAGTGTACTGTTCGGGGAGCTGTTTTTT. It translates to CAWSVLFGELFF.